Listed below are T cell receptor beta chains from one sample, sequenced in a study of CD8+CD57+ T cells in acquired aplastic anemia. TCRdb recomputed calls from the reads with MiXCR, one row per CDR3 protein. The repertoire holds approximately 150,000 distinct CDR3 sequences, with about two thirds as singletons. The sample comprised sorted CD4+, CD8+, or CD8+CD57+ T cells (not recorded which) from PBMCs. The source of these receptors is a human donor with aplastic anemia. Both conserved end residues are part of each CDR3. The D gene is left open where the match is weak. Size values are once, few and many counts, or a class for expanded clones, and some rows have none.

D: TRBD1
V: TRBV14
size: -
J: TRBJ1-2
CDR3: CASSRDRVNYGYTF
DNA: TGTGCCAGCAGCAGGGACAGGGTGAACTATGGCTACACCTTC

D: TRBD1
V: TRBV29-1
size: -
J: TRBJ2-5
CDR3: CSSSAAHRGGETQYF
DNA: TGCAGCTCGTCGGCCGCTCACAGGGGCGGAGAGACCCAGTACTTC

D: TRBD2
V: TRBV7-9
size: -
J: TRBJ2-5
CDR3: CASSLWREEETQYF
DNA: TGTGCCAGCAGCTTATGGCGGGAGGAAGAGACCCAGTACTTC

D: -
V: TRBV7-2
size: -
J: TRBJ2-1
CDR3: CASSLGSGRRPNEQFF
DNA: TGTGCCAGCAGCTTAGGGAGCGGTCGGAGGCCCAATGAGCAGTTCTTC

D: -
V: TRBV7-8
size: -
J: TRBJ1-2
CDR3: CANRSHQFGYTF
DNA: TGTGCCAACAGGTCACATCAGTTTGGCTACACCTTC

D: TRBD1
V: TRBV15
size: -
J: TRBJ1-2
CDR3: CATSRDRGTGLSRSLF
DNA: TGTGCCACCAGCAGGGACCGCGGGACAGGGTTGAGCCGGTCTCTCTTC

D: TRBD1
V: TRBV6-5
size: once
J: TRBJ2-7
CDR3: CASLTGTGGYEQYF
DNA: TGTGCCAGCCTCACCGGGACAGGGGGGTACGAGCAGTACTTC

D: TRBD1
V: TRBV2
size: once
J: TRBJ1-4
CDR3: CASKGASEKLFF
DNA: TGTGCCAGCAAGGGGGCCTCTGAAAAACTGTTTTTT

D: -
V: TRBV4-2
size: once
J: TRBJ2-2
CDR3: CASSEGLPNTGELFF
DNA: TGTGCCAGCAGCGAGGGACTTCCGAACACCGGGGAGCTGTTTTTT

D: -
V: TRBV5-1
size: -
J: TRBJ2-7
CDR3: CASSLDRGGPYEQYF
DNA: TGCGCCAGCAGCTTGGACAGGGGGGGCCCCTACGAGCAGTACTTC

D: -
V: TRBV15
size: -
J: TRBJ2-7
CDR3: CATSRDAINYEQYF
DNA: TGTGCCACCAGCAGAGACGCCATCAACTACGAGCAGTACTTC

D: TRBD1
V: TRBV7-2
size: once
J: TRBJ1-5
CDR3: CASSRGQGQYSNQPQHF
DNA: TGTGCCAGCAGCCGTGGACAGGGACAATATAGCAATCAGCCCCAGCATTTT

D: TRBD1
V: TRBV11-3
size: -
J: TRBJ2-1
CDR3: CASSLGTGVYNEQFF
DNA: TGTGCCAGCAGCCTCGGGACAGGGGTTTACAATGAGCAGTTCTTC